The T cell receptor beta chain under discussion was sequenced for a study of blood T cell repertoires in COVID-19. Study context: COVID-19 samples, acute and convalescent, were from the United States, Italy and Spain. T cells, B-cell-depleted T cells, or PBMCs provided the cDNA or gDNA that served as material.

Per the study methods: The authors estimated nucleated cell counts from reference gene primer amplification. The table came from immunoSEQ multiplex PCR; TCRdb's copy has only in-frame clones and leaves some out. V and J calls and clone size are those listed in that table; D and trimming were worked out from the DNA. There are 270,000 or so clones in the sample; about 88% occur only once, and almost 1.5% lies in the top ten. V was trimmed by 1 base and J by 5 bases, leaving 12 bases between them. The CDR3 totals 16 residues. CDR1 is MNHNS and CDR2 is SASEGT in the germline V gene. The source is a human donor with COVID-19, enrolled during active disease. The donor label of this sample is uncertain. The rearrangement joins TRBV6-1 to TRBJ1-6; tentatively, D is TRBD1 (6 bases). Input material: peripheral blood. In DNA form, the CDR3 reads TGTGCCAGCAGTGAAGTGCTGGACAGCAATAATTCACCCCTCCACTTT. This codes for CASSEVLDSNNSPLHF.